The clone carrying this T cell receptor (beta chain) occurred a few times. The data were taken from a study of early T cells in non-severe SARS-CoV-2 infection. Attachment of unique molecular identifiers was made to individual cDNA molecules. TCRdb itself ran the 5' RACE reads through MiXCR, one entry per CDR3 protein. The sample includes approximately 71,000 distinct CDR3 sequences, 12% to 15% seen only once; the top ten take about 14%. V gave up 5 bases and J gave up 5 bases; unmatched junction bases: 5. The CDR3 contains 15 residues. This clonotype originated in an adult who was a healthcare worker with PCR-confirmed SARS-CoV-2 infection or an uninfected control (not recorded which). The rearrangement links TRBV12-3 or TRBV12-4 to TRBJ2-3; 12 nucleotides match TRBD2. The specimen sequenced was whole blood. CDR3 amino acids: CASSRLAGGQDTQYF. CDR3 bases: TGTGCCAGCAGTCGTCTAGCGGGGGGGCAAGATACGCAGTATTTT.